These T cell receptor beta chains were read from a single sample in a study of spatial heterogeneity in lung cancer. TCRdb independently ran MiXCR on the 5' RACE reads; one entry per CDR3 protein. The data show more than 6,500 distinct CDR3 sequences, roughly 5.4% seen once. The sample in question was PBMCs, obtained at surgery. These receptors all come from a male donor with early-stage non-small cell lung cancer. The CDR3 runs from the conserved cysteine through the conserved F or W. The order of the fields is V gene, J gene, D gene, clone size, CDR3 DNA, CDR3 protein. A D gene is named only where the DNA matches it firmly. The size entry is marked missing in some rows and otherwise reads once, few, many or a size class.

V: TRBV7-8
J: TRBJ2-7
D: .
size: .
DNA: TGTGCCAGCAGCCACGGGCCGGAGTACGAGCAGTACTTC
CDR3: CASSHGPEYEQYF

V: TRBV27
J: TRBJ2-5
D: .
size: medium-sized
DNA: TGTGCCAGCGGTACAGTGATCCAAGAGACCCAGTACTTC
CDR3: CASGTVIQETQYF

V: TRBV9
J: TRBJ1-5
D: .
size: many
DNA: TGTGCCAGCAGCCCAAGGGCAGGGTCGGGTCAGCCCCAGCATTTT
CDR3: CASSPRAGSGQPQHF

V: TRBV6-2/TRBV6-3
J: TRBJ2-1
D: .
size: many
DNA: TGTGCCAGCCTAACAGGGGGGGGTGCGTACAATGAGCAGTTCTTC
CDR3: CASLTGGGAYNEQFF

V: TRBV7-9
J: TRBJ2-3
D: .
size: medium-sized
DNA: TGTGCCAGCAGAGCCGTGGCGATTAGCACAGATACGCAGTATTTT
CDR3: CASRAVAISTDTQYF

V: TRBV5-4
J: TRBJ1-1
D: .
size: many
DNA: TGTGCCAGCAGCAGTGGTGGGGGAGGAGGCACTGAAGCTTTCTTT
CDR3: CASSSGGGGGTEAFF

V: TRBV7-2
J: TRBJ2-5
D: TRBD2
size: few
DNA: TGTGCCAGCAGCTTAGGACTAGCGGGAGGCCTGGGGACCCAGTACTTC
CDR3: CASSLGLAGGLGTQYF

V: TRBV12-3/TRBV12-4
J: TRBJ2-6
D: .
size: few
DNA: TGTGCCAGCAGGGGGACTGGTCTCTGGGCCAACGTCCTGACTTTC
CDR3: CASRGTGLWANVLTF

V: TRBV24-1
J: TRBJ2-2
D: .
size: many
DNA: TGTGCCACCAGTGATTTGGACACGGGTTACAACACCGGGGAGCTGTTTTTT
CDR3: CATSDLDTGYNTGELFF

V: TRBV7-6
J: TRBJ2-2
D: .
size: many
DNA: TGTGCCAGCAGCCCGATTTATAGTAGCCGGGCCGGGGAGCTGTTTTTT
CDR3: CASSPIYSSRAGELFF

V: TRBV11-2
J: TRBJ2-7
D: TRBD1
size: many
DNA: TGTGCCAGCAGCTTAGATCCCTACAGGGGTGGTTACGAGCAGTACTTC
CDR3: CASSLDPYRGGYEQYF

V: TRBV27
J: TRBJ1-4
D: TRBD1
size: many
DNA: TGTGCCAGCAGTCCCCCAGGGGGCAGGGGTGAAAAACTGTTTTTT
CDR3: CASSPPGGRGEKLFF

V: TRBV27
J: TRBJ1-2
D: .
size: few
DNA: TGTGCCAGCAGCCCCGGGACAAGGAATGGCTACACCTTC
CDR3: CASSPGTRNGYTF

V: TRBV5-1
J: TRBJ1-2
D: .
size: many
DNA: TGCGCCAGCAGCTTGGAATCCGCACTGGGCGGCTACACCTTC
CDR3: CASSLESALGGYTF

V: TRBV18
J: TRBJ1-3
D: .
size: many
DNA: TGTGCCAGCTCACCAATCGATGGAAACACCATATATTTT
CDR3: CASSPIDGNTIYF

V: TRBV7-2
J: TRBJ2-7
D: TRBD2
size: many
DNA: TGTGCCAGCAGCTTAGAAACTAGCGGGTTCTACGAGCAGTACTTC
CDR3: CASSLETSGFYEQYF

V: TRBV19
J: TRBJ2-3
D: .
size: many
DNA: TGTGCCAGTAGCCCACGGGGACCCCGGACAGATACGCAGTATTTT
CDR3: CASSPRGPRTDTQYF

V: TRBV11-2
J: TRBJ2-7
D: .
size: many
DNA: TGTGCCAGCAGCTTAGAAGGCGTCTCAGCCTACGAGCAGTACTTC
CDR3: CASSLEGVSAYEQYF

V: TRBV7-6
J: TRBJ2-7
D: TRBD1
size: many
DNA: TGTGCCAGCAGCCCCGGAGGGGTGGACAGGGCGGGCGAGCAGTACTTC
CDR3: CASSPGGVDRAGEQYF

V: TRBV28
J: TRBJ2-1
D: .
size: many
DNA: TGTGCCAGCAGTTGGGACGGCCTGCGATACAATGAGCAGTTCTTC
CDR3: CASSWDGLRYNEQFF

V: TRBV20-1
J: TRBJ1-1
D: TRBD1
size: many
DNA: TGCAGTGCTAGAGAAGGGGGAACAGGGGCCACTGAAGCTTTCTTT
CDR3: CSAREGGTGATEAFF

V: TRBV19
J: TRBJ2-1
D: .
size: few
DNA: TGTGCCAGTAGTATGGTAAGCTCCTACAATGAGCAGTTCTTC
CDR3: CASSMVSSYNEQFF

V: TRBV6-2/TRBV6-3
J: TRBJ2-7
D: .
size: many
DNA: TGTGCCAGCAGTCAGACGGCCTCCCTCCTAGGGGAGCAGTACTTC
CDR3: CASSQTASLLGEQYF

V: TRBV2
J: TRBJ2-5
D: .
size: many
DNA: TGTGCCAGTGCGGAGGGAGAAGAGACCCAGTACTTC
CDR3: CASAEGEETQYF

V: TRBV7-2
J: TRBJ1-3
D: .
size: many
DNA: TGTGCCAGCAGCCCAGGAGGGTACGGAAACACCATATATTTT
CDR3: CASSPGGYGNTIYF

V: TRBV29-1
J: TRBJ2-2
D: .
size: many
DNA: TGCAGCGTTCGAGGACTGACGAACACCGGGGAGCTGTTTTTT
CDR3: CSVRGLTNTGELFF

V: TRBV24-1
J: TRBJ2-2
D: .
size: many
DNA: TGTGCCACCAGTGATGTTAGTTCGAACACCGGGGAGCTGTTTTTT
CDR3: CATSDVSSNTGELFF

V: TRBV7-9
J: TRBJ2-7
D: .
size: many
DNA: TGTGCCAGCAGCCCATTGGGCGGATTCCAGCAGTACTTC
CDR3: CASSPLGGFQQYF

V: TRBV5-5
J: TRBJ1-3
D: .
size: many
DNA: TGTGCCAGCAGCTTGGCCAATCCGGATTCTGGAAACACCATATATTTT
CDR3: CASSLANPDSGNTIYF

V: TRBV28
J: TRBJ1-1
D: .
size: many
DNA: TGTGCCAGCAGTTTTCACACTGAAGCTTTCTTT
CDR3: CASSFHTEAFF

V: TRBV6-2/TRBV6-3
J: TRBJ1-1
D: .
size: many
DNA: TGTGCCAGCAGTTACCCCCCTGGGGCTCTGAACACTGAAGCTTTCTTT
CDR3: CASSYPPGALNTEAFF

V: TRBV20-1
J: TRBJ2-7
D: .
size: many
DNA: TGCAGTGCTAGAGATCCACAGGGTCGGAACGAGCAGTACTTC
CDR3: CSARDPQGRNEQYF

V: TRBV2
J: TRBJ2-1
D: TRBD2
size: many
DNA: TGTGCCAGCAGATCGTCGAGCGGGAGTCGAGAGCAGTTCTTC
CDR3: CASRSSSGSREQFF

V: TRBV12-3/TRBV12-4
J: TRBJ1-2
D: .
size: many
DNA: TGTGCCAGCAGTCGACGGACGGCCAACTATGGCTACACCTTC
CDR3: CASSRRTANYGYTF

V: TRBV6-7
J: TRBJ1-6
D: .
size: many
DNA: TGTGCCAGCAGTTACGGCAGGAGCCCCTATAATTCACCCCTCCACTTT
CDR3: CASSYGRSPYNSPLHF

V: TRBV29-1
J: TRBJ2-7
D: TRBD1
size: many
DNA: TGCAGCGTGACGGACGGGACAGGTATCAACGAGCAGTACTTC
CDR3: CSVTDGTGINEQYF

V: TRBV4-1
J: TRBJ1-1
D: .
size: many
DNA: TGCGCCAGCAGCCAAGGATCGTTGCGGAACACTGAAGCTTTCTTT
CDR3: CASSQGSLRNTEAFF

V: TRBV9
J: TRBJ2-1
D: .
size: many
DNA: TGTGCCAGCAGCTTAGAGGAAAACAGTGGCGACAACCACCAAAACAAGTTCTTC
CDR3: CASSLEENSGDNHQNKFF

V: TRBV7-2
J: TRBJ2-1
D: .
size: many
DNA: TGTGCCAGCAGCTTAAGAGAGCAGTTCTTC
CDR3: CASSLREQFF

V: TRBV5-6
J: TRBJ2-3
D: TRBD2
size: few
DNA: TGTGCCAGCAGCTTGGGCCGAGGAGCGGGAGGTAGGAGAGATACGCAGTATTTT
CDR3: CASSLGRGAGGRRDTQYF

V: TRBV7-9
J: TRBJ1-1
D: .
size: many
DNA: TGTGCCAGCAGCTTACCCCCTTTGAACACTGAAGCTTTCTTT
CDR3: CASSLPPLNTEAFF

V: TRBV10-3
J: TRBJ1-5
D: TRBD1
size: .
DNA: TGTGCCACGACAGGGGAGGGCAATCAGCCCCAGCATTTT
CDR3: CATTGEGNQPQHF

V: TRBV11-2
J: TRBJ1-1
D: .
size: many
DNA: TGTGCCAGCACGACAGGCCCTCAATTGGACACTGAAGCTTTCTTT
CDR3: CASTTGPQLDTEAFF

V: TRBV7-9
J: TRBJ1-5
D: TRBD1
size: medium-sized
DNA: TGTGCCAGCAGCTTGGGACAGGGAAATCAGCCCCAGCATTTT
CDR3: CASSLGQGNQPQHF

V: TRBV12-3/TRBV12-4
J: TRBJ1-4
D: .
size: many
DNA: TGTGCCAGCAGTTTCCGCAGGGATCCATGGACAACTAATGAAAAACTGTTTTTT
CDR3: CASSFRRDPWTTNEKLFF

V: TRBV4-1
J: TRBJ1-4
D: .
size: many
DNA: TGCGCCAGCAGCCAAGAGGCAGGCCTCCAGGGTAATGAAAAACTGTTTTTT
CDR3: CASSQEAGLQGNEKLFF

V: TRBV6-1
J: TRBJ2-5
D: TRBD2
size: many
DNA: TGTGCCAGCAGCCCTAGACTAGCGGGAGTTGGTGAGACCCAGTACTTC
CDR3: CASSPRLAGVGETQYF

V: TRBV7-9
J: TRBJ1-2
D: .
size: many
DNA: TGTGCCAGCACCCTAGCCGGGGGCTATGGCTACACCTTC
CDR3: CASTLAGGYGYTF

V: TRBV3-1
J: TRBJ2-4
D: TRBD2
size: many
DNA: TGTGCCAGCAGCCAAGATCTGCTAGCGGTCAAAAACATTCAGTACTTC
CDR3: CASSQDLLAVKNIQYF

V: TRBV6-1
J: TRBJ1-5
D: TRBD1
size: many
DNA: TGTGCCAGCAGTCCGGGACAGGGAAGCAATCAGCCCCAGCATTTT
CDR3: CASSPGQGSNQPQHF